The 15 T cell receptor beta chains presented below share a single source sample, sequenced in a study of T-cell reconstitution after alpha-beta-depleted transplantation in children. Preparing the TCRbeta library involved the use of unique molecular identifiers. TCRdb analysed the PCR reads with MiXCR anew, one entry per CDR3 protein. Of 330,000 or so distinct CDR3 sequences in the sample, 10% are singletons; the top ten hold less than 8%. This material consisted of PBMCs, taken before TCRalphabeta/CD19-depleted stem cell transplant. These receptors came from a boy younger than two with acute myeloid leukemia, due to receive a stem cell transplant.

This clonotype was seen more than once but under ten times. The rearrangement uses TRBV7-2 and TRBJ1-5, with 11 bases identical to TRBD1. V lost 6 bases, J lost 10 bases, and 14 bases stayed unmatched. The germline CDR1 and CDR2 sequences are SGHTA and FQGNSA. The CDR3 consists of 16 residues. DNA for the CDR3: TGTGCCAGCAGTACCGGGACAGGGGGGCCCTGGAGTCCCCAGCATTTT. This codes for CASSTGTGGPWSPQHF.

This clonotype was observed at least ten times. The chain uses TRBV28 and TRBJ2-1; D remains ambiguous. Trimming pared 1 base from V and 0 bases from J, leaving 10 bases between. The CDR3 has 16 residues. CDR1 MDHEN and CDR2 SYDVKM come from the germline V gene. CDR3 DNA sequence: TGTGCCAGCAGTTTATCCGGCAGTCCCTCCTACAATGAGCAGTTCTTC. Protein: CASSLSGSPSYNEQFF.

Ten or more counts support this clonotype. This chain uses TRBV20-1 with TRBJ2-2; D unclear. The CDR3 consists of 13 residues. Between the trimmed V and J ends, which lost 3 bases and 7 bases, there was a span of 12 bases. Germline CDR1 is DFQATT and CDR2 is SNEGSKA (reference sequence). CDR3 sequence reads: CSASARLDGELFF. In DNA, the CDR3 is TGCAGTGCTAGTGCCCGTCTAGACGGGGAGCTGTTTTTT.

This clonotype was counted at least ten times. The rearrangement joins TRBV12-3 or TRBV12-4 to TRBJ2-5; 7 positions match TRBD2. V gave up 2 bases and J gave up 5 bases; unmatched junction bases: 2. The CDR3 runs 13 residues. CDR3 nucleotides: TGTGCCAGCAGTTTACACGGGGGGGAGACCCAGTACTTC. The encoded protein is CASSLHGGETQYF.

As to this clonotype: This may be a read error, as it is one base from a much larger clone. This rearrangement joins TRBV25-1 to TRBJ2-2, with a weak D call TRBD2 (6 bases). Trimming took off 1 base at V and 3 bases at J, with 6 bases between the two ends. CDR1 and CDR2 (germline): MGHDK, SYGVNS. This CDR3 is built from 14 residues. CDR3 in DNA: TGTGCCAGCAGTGAATGGGGGGACACCGGGGAGCTGTTTTTT. Translation: CASSEWGDTGELFF.

This clonotype was observed at least ten times. The V call is TRBV5-8, the J call TRBJ1-3, with 10 nucleotides matching TRBD1. The germline CDR1 and CDR2 sequences are SGHTS and YDEGEE. Losses at the gene ends were 0 bases for V and 1 base for J; bases not matched to a gene: 1. The CDR3 runs to 16 residues. The DNA for the CDR3 is TGTGCCAGCAGCTTGGTGGGACAGGGGTCTGGAAACACCATATATTTT. Translating gives CASSLVGQGSGNTIYF. The entire variable domain, with the rest obtained from reference TRBV5-8 and TRBJ1-3, is as follows: EAGVTQSPTHLIKTRGQQATLRCSPISGHTSVYWYQQALGLGLQFLLWYDEGEERNRGNFPPRFSGRQFPNYSSELNVNALELEDSALYLCASSLVGQGSGNTIYFGEGSWLTVV.

This clonotype has only a few counts. The chain uses TRBV6-2 or TRBV6-3 and TRBJ2-7; 7 bases are shared with TRBD2. There are 12 residues in the CDR3. The trim removed 2 bases at V and 6 bases at J, leaving 1 base unmatched. Germline loops: CDR1 MNHEY, CDR2 SVGEGT. CDR3 region: CASSYGEGEQYF. The DNA for the CDR3 is TGTGCCAGCAGTTACGGGGAGGGCGAGCAGTACTTC.

The table lists this clonotype with many counts. V gene TRBV5-5 combines with J gene TRBJ2-3; D is uncertain. Trimming removed 1 base from V and 4 bases from J, with 13 bases in between. The CDR3 runs to 15 residues. The germline gives CDR1 SGHKS, CDR2 YYEKEE (reference sequence). The CDR3 region is CASSLPEHLADTQYF. The DNA of the CDR3 is TGTGCCAGCAGCTTGCCCGAACACCTGGCAGATACGCAGTATTTT.

This sequence joins TRBV2 and TRBJ1-5; 9 bases are a match to TRBD1. The germline CDR1 and CDR2 sequences are SNHLY and FYNNEI. The CDR3 covers 14 residues. V lost 6 bases and J lost 5; bases outside the gene matches: 5. The CDR3 reads CASSPTGGYQPQHF. Here the CDR3 DNA reads TGTGCCAGCAGCCCGACAGGGGGATATCAGCCCCAGCATTTT.

As regards this clonotype: A much larger clone lies a single base off, so this may be a read error. The chain uses TRBV29-1 and TRBJ2-3; possibly TRBD1 for D (5 bases). The CDR3 covers 16 residues. Germline V gene data show CDR1 as SQVTM and CDR2 as ANQGSEA. Trimming cost V 6 bases and J 4 bases, with 23 bases left between them. CDR3 region: CSVRTKGGDSADTQYF. The CDR3 nucleotides read TGCAGCGTCCGAACAAAGGGCGGAGACAGCGCAGATACGCAGTATTTT.

This clonotype appeared many times. The chain is built from TRBV5-5 and TRBJ2-3, with no clear D. The germline CDR1 and CDR2 sequences are SGHKS and YYEKEE (reference sequence). Trimming took off 2 bases at V and 5 bases at J, with 12 bases between the two ends. The CDR3 has 14 residues. CDR3 amino acids: CASSFQLLEDTQYF. CDR3 DNA sequence: TGTGCCAGCAGCTTCCAACTATTAGAAGATACGCAGTATTTT.

The genes are TRBV18 and TRBJ1-2; 10 bases align to TRBD1. Per the germline V gene, CDR1 is KGHSH and CDR2 is LQKENI. Trimming cost V 3 bases and J 2 bases; bases outside gene matches: 15. This CDR3 contains 19 residues. The chain's CDR3 is CASSPQQARTGGINYGYTF. In DNA form, the CDR3 reads TGTGCCAGCTCACCCCAACAAGCTCGGACAGGGGGGATCAACTATGGCTACACCTTC.

V gene TRBV7-9 combines with J gene TRBJ2-7; 10 nucleotides align to TRBD1. The ends lost 1 base at V and 7 bases at J; junction bases unmatched: 13. This CDR3 has 17 residues. CDR1 SEHNR and CDR2 FQNEAQ come from the germline V gene (reference sequence). The DNA of the CDR3 is TGTGCCAGCAGCTTAGGAAGACCCGGGACAGGGGCGGTGGAGCAGTACTTC. This codes for CASSLGRPGTGAVEQYF.

This clonotype was recorded at least ten times. The rearrangement uses TRBV12-3 or TRBV12-4 and TRBJ2-7; D remains ambiguous. V lost 8 bases and J lost 0, with 5 bases in between. The CDR3 is 11 residues long. This chain's CDR3 is CASGDSYEQYF. In nucleotides, the CDR3 is TGTGCCAGCGGGGACTCCTACGAGCAGTACTTC.

The table lists this clonotype with many counts. J is TRBJ2-7 and V is TRBV12-3 or TRBV12-4, with D perhaps TRBD1 (5 bases). CDR3 size: 11 residues. V was pared by 2 bases and J by 6 bases, with 5 bases between. The CDR3 here is CASSLRGEQYF. CDR3 coding DNA: TGTGCCAGCAGTTTAAGGGGCGAGCAGTACTTC.